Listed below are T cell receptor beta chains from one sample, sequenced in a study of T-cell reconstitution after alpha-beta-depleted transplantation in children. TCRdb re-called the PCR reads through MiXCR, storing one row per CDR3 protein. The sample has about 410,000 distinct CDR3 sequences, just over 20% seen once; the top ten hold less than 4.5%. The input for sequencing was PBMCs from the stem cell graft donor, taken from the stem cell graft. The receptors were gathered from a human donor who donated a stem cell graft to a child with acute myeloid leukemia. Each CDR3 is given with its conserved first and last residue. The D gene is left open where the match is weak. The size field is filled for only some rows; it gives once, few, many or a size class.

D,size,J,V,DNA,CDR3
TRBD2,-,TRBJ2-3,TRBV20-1,TGCAGTGCCCCCTCTTCTAGCGGCTATAGCACAGATACGCAGTATTTT,CSAPSSSGYSTDTQYF
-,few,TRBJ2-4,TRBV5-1,TGCGCCAGCAGCTTAGATTCCGGGCGACAGGCGTACTTC,CASSLDSGRQAYF
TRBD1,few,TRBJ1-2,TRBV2,TGTGCCAGCAGGGAGACAGGGCCAGGCGGCTACACCTTC,CASRETGPGGYTF
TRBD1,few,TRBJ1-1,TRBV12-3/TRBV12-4,TGTGCCAGCATCCTCACAGGGGCCTACACTGAAGCTTTCTTT,CASILTGAYTEAFF
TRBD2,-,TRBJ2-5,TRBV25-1,TGTGCCAGCAGTGGGAAGGTAGCGGGACCTACCTCCGGGGAGACCCAGTACTTC,CASSGKVAGPTSGETQYF
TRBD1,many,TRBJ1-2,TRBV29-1,TGCAGCGCGAAAAGGGCGGACAGGGGTGTTGGCTACACCTTC,CSAKRADRGVGYTF
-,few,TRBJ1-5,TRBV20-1,TGCAGTGCGACAACAGGAGACAGGCAGCCCCAGCATTTT,CSATTGDRQPQHF
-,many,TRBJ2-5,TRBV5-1,TGCGCCAGCAGCTTCCTAGGACGGGGGGAGACCCAGTACTTC,CASSFLGRGETQYF
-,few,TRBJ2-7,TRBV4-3,TGCGCCAGCAGCCAAGATCAAGGGCCGTACGAGCAGTACTTC,CASSQDQGPYEQYF
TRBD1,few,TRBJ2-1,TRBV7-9,TGTGCCAGCAGCTCACCCGGGGACAGGAGGCTCTTC,CASSSPGDRRLF
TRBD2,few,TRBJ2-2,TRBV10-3,TGTGCCATCAGCGGACTAGCGGGAGACCACTCGAACACCGGGGAGCTGTTTTTT,CAISGLAGDHSNTGELFF
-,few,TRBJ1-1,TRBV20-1,TGCAGTGCCCTCCCCGCGCAGTCGAACACTGAAGCTTTCTTT,CSALPAQSNTEAFF
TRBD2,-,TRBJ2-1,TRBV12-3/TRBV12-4,TGTGCCAGCGCCCCGGCCCGCGGGAGAAGGGAAGGGGACAATGAGCAGTTCTTC,CASAPARGRREGDNEQFF
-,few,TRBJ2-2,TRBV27,TGTGCCAGCAGTTCCCGTTCCAGGGCAGGGAACACCGGGGAGCTGTTTTTT,CASSSRSRAGNTGELFF
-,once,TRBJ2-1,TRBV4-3,TGCGCCAGCAGCCAAGAAGCGGTTCGTTCCTACAATGAGCAGTTCTTC,CASSQEAVRSYNEQFF
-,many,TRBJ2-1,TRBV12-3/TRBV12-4,TGTGCCAGCAGTCCCGGAGGCCCGTACAATGAGCAGTTCTTC,CASSPGGPYNEQFF
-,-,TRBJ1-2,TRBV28,TGTGCCAGCAGTACAGGGTCTTCGGCTGGCTACACCTTC,CASSTGSSAGYTF
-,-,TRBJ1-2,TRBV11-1,TGTGCCAGCAGCTTAGCTCCGTTTCTAACAGCTGCTAACTATGGCTACACCTTC,CASSLAPFLTAANYGYTF
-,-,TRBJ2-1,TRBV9,TGTGCCAGCAGCGTAGGTGGGGGGGCTAGCGGAGGGGAGCAGTTCTTC,CASSVGGGASGGEQFF
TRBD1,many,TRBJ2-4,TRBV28,TGTGCCAGCAGTCCCTACGACAGGGGGCGATCGGTTTACATTCAGTACTTC,CASSPYDRGRSVYIQYF
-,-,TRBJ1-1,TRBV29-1,TGCAGCGTTGAAGATCATGAGAGGAACACTGAAGCTTTCTTT,CSVEDHERNTEAFF
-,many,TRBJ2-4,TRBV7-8,TGTGCCAGCAGCTTAGGAAGGCCGGGGGCGACCAAAAACATTCAGTACTTC,CASSLGRPGATKNIQYF
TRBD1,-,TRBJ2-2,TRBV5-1,TGCGCCAGCAGCTTTCGGACAGGGAACACCGGGGAGCTGTTTTTT,CASSFRTGNTGELFF
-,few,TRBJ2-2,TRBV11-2,TGTGCCAGCAGCATACTAGCCCCCGGGGAGCTGTTTTTT,CASSILAPGELFF
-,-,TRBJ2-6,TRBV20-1,TGCAGTGCTAGATGGAACTCTGGGGCCAACGTCCTGACTTTC,CSARWNSGANVLTF
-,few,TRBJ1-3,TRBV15,TGTGCCACCAGCAGAGTGGGAGACTCTGGAAACACCATATATTTT,CATSRVGDSGNTIYF
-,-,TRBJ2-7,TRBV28,TGTGCCAGCAGTTTAACGGATTTCGGACAGCTCAATTCCTACGAGCAGTACTTC,CASSLTDFGQLNSYEQYF
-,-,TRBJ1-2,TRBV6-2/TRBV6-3,TGTGCCAGCAGTTCCCTCGGACAGACTAACTATGGCTACACCTTC,CASSSLGQTNYGYTF
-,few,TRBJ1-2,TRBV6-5,TGTGCCAGCAGTTACGGGTTGCGGGATGATGGCTACACCTTC,CASSYGLRDDGYTF
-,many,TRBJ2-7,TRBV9,TGTGCCAGCAGCGTAGCACCGGTGGGGGCCACCTACGAGCAGTACTTC,CASSVAPVGATYEQYF
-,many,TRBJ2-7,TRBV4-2,TGTGCCAGCAGCCCGACGGGAACCTACGAGCAGTACTTC,CASSPTGTYEQYF
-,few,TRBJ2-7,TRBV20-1,TGCAGTGCTAGGACCCGGGACTCCCAACCCTACGAGCAGTACTTC,CSARTRDSQPYEQYF
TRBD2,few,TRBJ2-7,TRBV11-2,TGTGCCAGCAGCTTAAAGGCGGGAGACCTCCTCTCGAGCTCCTACGAGCAGTGCTTC,CASSLKAGDLLSSSYEQCF
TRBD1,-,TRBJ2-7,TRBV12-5,TGTGCTAGTGGTTTTCGACAGGGAGCGTACGAGCAGTACTTC,CASGFRQGAYEQYF
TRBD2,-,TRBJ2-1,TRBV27,TGTGCCAGCGGATCTCTAGCGGGAGAGGATGAGCAGTTCTTC,CASGSLAGEDEQFF
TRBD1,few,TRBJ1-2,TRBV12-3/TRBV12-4,TGTGCCAGCAGTGTGGACAGGGCGGGAGGCTACACCTTC,CASSVDRAGGYTF
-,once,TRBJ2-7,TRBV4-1,TGCGCCAGCTCACAGGGAGTAGGAAGCTACGAGCAGTACTTC,CASSQGVGSYEQYF
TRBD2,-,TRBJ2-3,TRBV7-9,TGTGCCAGCGGCCCTGCTAGCGGGAGACGGGATACGCAGTATTTT,CASGPASGRRDTQYF
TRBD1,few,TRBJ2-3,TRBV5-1,TGCGCCAGCAGCATACAGGGGATCCCCACAGATACGCAGTATTTT,CASSIQGIPTDTQYF
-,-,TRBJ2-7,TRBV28,TGTGCCAGTGGGGGGGGACAGTCCTACGAGCAGTACTTC,CASGGGQSYEQYF
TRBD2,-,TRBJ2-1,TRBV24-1,TGTGCCACCAAGGAGCGGGAGGAAAATGAGCAGTTCTTC,CATKEREENEQFF
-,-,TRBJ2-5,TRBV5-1,TGCGCCAGCAGCTTGGTAACAGGTCAAGAGACCCAGTACTTC,CASSLVTGQETQYF
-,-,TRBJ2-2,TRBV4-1,TGCGCCAGCAGCCAACCGATACCGGGACTCCCTGGCGGCACCGGGGAGCTGTTTTTT,CASSQPIPGLPGGTGELFF
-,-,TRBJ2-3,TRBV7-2,TGTGCCAGCAGCCTCAGACCGACTAGCACAGATACGCAGTATTTT,CASSLRPTSTDTQYF
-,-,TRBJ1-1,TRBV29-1,TGCAGCGCCGTAGCGCCCAGGGATACGGCTGAAGCTTTCTTT,CSAVAPRDTAEAFF